This T cell receptor beta chain appears in the sequencing data of a study of shared clonotypes between healthy human individuals. The overall study: Donors were a couple of women and a few men aged 18 to 49. Each donor had three CD4 naive, three CD4 memory, two CD8 naive and one CD8 memory plate.

Findings of the study overall: Clonotype sharing among donors likely depends on sequencing depth.

Concerning this clone itself: No antigen is known for it.

Generated by immunoSEQ multiplex PCR, the TCRdb table keeps only in-frame clones and is missing some. The sample carries approximately 940,000 clones, 76% recorded once. The J segment lost 5 bases and the V segment lost 7 bases, leaving 4 bases of the junction unmatched. Germline-derived CDR1 and CDR2 are MNHNS and SASEGT. The CDR3 extends over 12 amino acids. The sequence derives from a man aged 18-30 years in good health. Material for sequencing was memory CD4+ T cells sorted from blood. Subset defined: CD45RA-negative fraction. This chain connects TRBV6-1 to TRBJ1-2, with 7 bases that match TRBD1. CDR3 region: CASTEGQYGYTF. CDR3 DNA: TGTGCCAGCACCGAGGGACAGTATGGCTACACCTTC.